These T cell receptor beta chains were read from a single sample in a study of beta chain features in type 1 diabetes. Clones were read by immunoSEQ multiplex PCR, and TCRdb kept only the in-frame ones, dropping some. The table shows some 48,000 clones, with roughly 40% occurring only once. Sequencing was carried out using stem cell memory CD4+ T cells from blood. These receptors all stem from a man aged 25-45 years with type 1 diabetes. Each CDR3 is given with its conserved first and last residue. D genes are given only for firm matches. Clone size, where shown, is once, few, many, or a class for clones that have expanded.

TRBJ2-6 | TRBD1 | TRBV9 | few | CASSTSPRDRINSGANVLTF | TGTGCCAGCAGCACCTCTCCCCGGGACAGAATAAACTCTGGGGCCAACGTCCTGACTTTC
TRBJ1-2 | TRBD1 | TRBV4-1 | few | CASSVTGGYGYTF | TGCGCCAGCAGCGTTACAGGGGGATACGGCTACACCTTC
TRBJ2-5 | . | TRBV7-8 | . | CASSSPSIQETQYF | TGTGCCAGCAGCTCCCCGTCTATCCAAGAGACCCAGTACTTC
TRBJ2-7 | TRBD2 | TRBV7-6 | . | CASSLGATSGSYEQYF | TGTGCCAGCAGCTTAGGGGCAACTAGCGGGAGTTACGAGCAGTACTTC
TRBJ2-3 | . | TRBV5-1 | . | CASSLTDTQYF | TGCGCCAGCAGCCTTACAGATACGCAGTATTTT
TRBJ2-5 | . | TRBV11-2 | few | CASSLGEETQYF | TGTGCCAGCAGCTTAGGGGAGGAGACCCAGTACTTC
TRBJ1-1 | . | TRBV29-1 | . | CSAQGRGGNTEAFF | TGCAGCGCCCAGGGCAGGGGTGGGAACACTGAAGCTTTCTTT
TRBJ1-1 | TRBD1 | TRBV5-1 | . | CASRDRGPNTEAFF | TGCGCCAGCCGCGACAGGGGCCCGAACACTGAAGCTTTCTTT
TRBJ2-7 | . | TRBV11-3 | few | CASSSSTRDYEQYF | TGTGCCAGCAGCTCTTCGACACGAGACTACGAGCAGTACTTC
TRBJ2-2 | TRBD2 | TRBV29-1 | . | CSVEEPGLQTGELFF | TGCAGCGTTGAAGAACCGGGACTACAAACCGGGGAGCTGTTTTTT
TRBJ2-3 | TRBD2 | TRBV29-1 | . | CSVTGTGTSGASTDTQYF | TGCAGCGTTACCGGGACCGGGACTAGCGGAGCTAGCACAGATACGCAGTATTTT
TRBJ2-5 | TRBD1 | TRBV7-9 | few | CASSSGQQFETQYF | TGTGCCAGCAGCTCGGGACAGCAATTTGAGACCCAGTACTTC
TRBJ2-7 | TRBD1 | TRBV7-9 | few | CASSLGQYEQYF | TGTGCCAGCAGCTTGGGACAGTACGAGCAGTACTTC
TRBJ1-5 | TRBD1 | TRBV28 | few | CASSPQGRGRAQPQHF | TGTGCCAGCAGTCCCCAGGGCAGGGGGCGCGCTCAGCCCCAGCATTTT
TRBJ1-1 | . | TRBV25-1 | once | CASSRGLGPPEAFF | TGTGCCAGCAGTCGAGGGTTAGGGCCTCCTGAAGCTTTCTTT
TRBJ1-5 | TRBD1 | TRBV4-2 | . | CASSQDLGQGEHF | TGTGCCAGCAGCCAAGATCTCGGACAGGGTGAGCATTTT
TRBJ2-3 | . | TRBV30 | . | CAWTGWATDTQYF | TGTGCCTGGACAGGGTGGGCCACAGATACGCAGTATTTT
TRBJ2-3 | . | TRBV7-2 | . | CASSARESDTQYF | TGTGCCAGCAGCGCACGGGAGTCAGATACGCAGTATTTT
TRBJ1-5 | . | TRBV21-1 | . | CASSYIQGRDNQPQHF | TGTGCCAGCAGCTACATACAGGGTAGGGACAATCAGCCCCAGCATTTT
TRBJ2-5 | TRBD1 | TRBV18 | few | CASSPYRGQETQYF | TGTGCCAGCTCACCGTACAGGGGGCAAGAGACCCAGTACTTC
TRBJ1-5 | TRBD1 | TRBV7-2 | once | CASSPTGGGQPQHF | TGTGCCAGCAGCCCTACAGGGGGCGGCCAGCCCCAGCATTTT
TRBJ1-1 | . | TRBV6-5 | . | CASSYVLNTEAFF | TGTGCCAGCAGTTACGTCTTAAACACTGAAGCTTTCTTT
TRBJ1-2 | TRBD1 | TRBV7-9 | . | CASMGSDRENYGYTF | TGTGCCAGCATGGGAAGTGACAGGGAGAACTATGGCTACACCTTC
TRBJ2-7 | . | TRBV7-3 | . | CASSLTGAYEQYF | TGTGCCAGCAGCTTAACAGGGGCCTACGAGCAGTACTTC
TRBJ2-1 | . | TRBV28 | . | CASSHSSGGYLEQFF | TGTGCCAGCAGTCATTCGAGTGGAGGGTATCTTGAGCAGTTCTTC
TRBJ2-6 | . | TRBV7-9 | few | CASSLGASGANVLTF | TGTGCCAGCAGCTTAGGGGCCTCTGGGGCCAACGTCCTGACTTTC
TRBJ1-1 | . | TRBV10-2 | . | CASRPSGGTEAFF | TGCGCCAGCAGGCCATCGGGGGGCACTGAAGCTTTCTTT
TRBJ1-1 | . | TRBV7-9 | few | CASRNMNTEAFF | TGTGCCAGCAGGAACATGAACACTGAAGCTTTCTTT
TRBJ2-2 | TRBD2 | TRBV7-2 | once | CASSLERGRGTGELFF | TGTGCCAGCAGCTTAGAGCGCGGGAGGGGGACCGGGGAGCTGTTTTTT
TRBJ2-1 | TRBD2 | TRBV4-2 | . | CASSQDGLAGDRWFF | TGTGCCAGCAGCCAAGATGGGCTAGCGGGGGACCGGTGGTTCTTC
TRBJ2-2 | TRBD2 | TRBV28 | few | CASNQAGGPAGGELFF | TGTGCCAGCAATCAAGCGGGAGGGCCGGCAGGCGGGGAGCTGTTTTTT
TRBJ2-1 | . | TRBV11-2 | . | CASSLAPRQFF | TGTGCCAGCAGCTTAGCCCCGAGGCAGTTCTTC
TRBJ1-2 | . | TRBV6-5 | few | CASSPTGKRNYGYTF | TGTGCCAGCAGTCCGACAGGAAAAAGAAATTATGGCTACACCTTC
TRBJ2-1 | . | TRBV6-5 | . | CASSYGRGRYNEQFF | TGTGCCAGCAGTTACGGACGGGGTCGGTACAATGAGCAGTTCTTC
TRBJ2-5 | TRBD1 | TRBV2 | . | CASTEGTGPLKETQYF | TGTGCCAGCACTGAAGGGACAGGGCCCCTGAAAGAGACCCAGTACTTC
TRBJ1-2 | . | TRBV7-9 | once | CASSLGMAGRGYTF | TGTGCCAGCAGCTTAGGAATGGCCGGGAGGGGATACACCTTC
TRBJ2-1 | . | TRBV14 | . | CASRNYGDTGEQFF | TGTGCCAGCAGAAACTACGGGGACACGGGAGAGCAGTTCTTC
TRBJ2-2 | . | TRBV6-5 | . | CASSSTSTVYGELFF | TGTGCCAGCAGTTCTACATCGACAGTCTACGGGGAGCTGTTTTTT
TRBJ1-1 | . | TRBV18 | few | CASSPQAGMNTEAFF | TGTGCCAGCTCACCCCAAGCGGGGATGAACACTGAAGCTTTCTTT
TRBJ2-3 | . | TRBV10-3 | . | CAISESSFGAGTQYF | TGTGCCATCAGTGAGTCGAGTTTCGGGGCGGGAACGCAGTATTTT
TRBJ1-1 | TRBD1 | TRBV7-8 | . | CASSLQGATEAFF | TGTGCCAGCAGCTTGCAGGGGGCCACTGAAGCTTTCTTT
TRBJ2-2 | TRBD2 | TRBV10-3 | . | CAIRGGSTDTGELFF | TGTGCCATCAGGGGCGGGAGCACCGACACCGGGGAGCTGTTTTTT
TRBJ2-3 | . | TRBV19 | few | CASGDLSTDTQYF | TGTGCCAGTGGCGACTTAAGCACAGATACGCAGTATTTT
TRBJ2-7 | . | TRBV11-2 | . | CASSPQIYEQYF | TGTGCCAGCAGCCCCCAGATCTACGAGCAGTACTTC
TRBJ2-7 | . | TRBV5-1 | . | CASSPRGTTYEQYF | TGCGCCAGCAGCCCCAGGGGAACCACCTACGAGCAGTACTTC
TRBJ1-4 | . | TRBV6-6 | few | CASSPRSLNEKLFF | TGTGCCAGCAGTCCGCGGTCCCTTAATGAAAAACTGTTTTTT
TRBJ1-1 | TRBD1 | TRBV2 | . | CASRDGTGEAFF | TGTGCCAGCAGGGATGGGACAGGGGAAGCTTTCTTT
TRBJ2-7 | TRBD1 | TRBV13 | . | CASSQRDRGGYEQYF | TGTGCCAGCAGCCAGAGGGACAGGGGAGGATACGAGCAGTACTTC
TRBJ2-7 | TRBD1 | TRBV7-2 | . | CASSLGGQGFYEQYF | TGTGCCAGCAGCTTAGGGGGACAGGGCTTCTACGAGCAGTACTTC